This T cell receptor beta chain was identified during a study of blood T cell repertoires in COVID-19. At the level of the study: Sample material is recorded as cDNA or gDNA derived from T cells, B-cell-depleted T cells, or PBMCs.

Produced via immunoSEQ multiplex PCR; TCRdb's table is partial and in-frame only. The data show 240,000 or so clones, just under 90% seen once. The CDR3 consists of 16 residues. The V end lost 0 bases, the J end lost 5 bases, and 17 bases lay between the germline ends. Germline loops: CDR1 SGDLS, CDR2 YYNGEE. Exposed enrollees encountered a COVID-19 case at some point within 2 weeks before study entry. The clonotype comes from a man over 45 who had been exposed to COVID-19. The chain carries TRBV9 and TRBJ1-2; D might be TRBD1 (6 bases). The material sequenced was PBMCs or T cells enriched from blood (not recorded which). In nucleotides, the CDR3 is TGTGCCAGCAGCGTAGTGGAGACAGGCGACGGTTATGGCTACACCTTC. Protein: CASSVVETGDGYGYTF.